A selection of T cell receptor beta chains follows, all from one sample in a study of blood T cell repertoires in COVID-19. Assay used: immunoSEQ multiplex PCR; TCRdb lists only in-frame clones, some missing. This sample has some 320,000 clones, with about 89% found just once. Sequenced: PBMCs or T cells enriched from blood (not recorded which). Source of these receptors: a woman under 40 who had recovered from COVID-19. Both conserved end residues are part of each CDR3. The D gene is left open where the match is weak. Only part of the rows carry a size: once, few, many, or a class if the clone is expanded.

NA,NA,TRBV20-1,TRBJ2-3,CSARDRQKPYF,TGCAGTGCTAGAGATCGACAGAAGCCTTATTTT
NA,NA,TRBV3-1/TRBV3-2,TRBJ1-3,CASSRGSGNTIYF,TGTGCCAGCAGCCGCGGGTCCGGAAACACCATATATTTT
NA,NA,TRBV10-3,TRBJ1-4,CAISAGGGEKLFF,TGTGCCATCAGCGCCGGGGGAGGAGAAAAACTGTTTTTT
NA,NA,TRBV28,TRBJ1-5,CASRSDRKYNQPQHF,TGTGCCAGCAGATCCGACAGGAAATACAATCAGCCCCAGCATTTT
NA,NA,TRBV7-2,TRBJ2-3,CASSSWGGATDTQYF,TGTGCCAGCAGCTCCTGGGGCGGGGCCACAGATACGCAGTATTTT
NA,NA,TRBV28,TRBJ2-3,CASKLPGRGTDTQYF,TGTGCCAGCAAACTACCCGGGCGGGGCACAGATACGCAGTATTTT
NA,NA,TRBV27,TRBJ1-4,CASSPRRNEKLFF,TGTGCCAGCAGTCCTAGGCGGAATGAAAAACTGTTTTTT
NA,NA,TRBV29-1,TRBJ1-2,CSVGRQAGYGYTF,TGCAGCGTTGGCCGACAGGCAGGATATGGCTACACCTTC
NA,NA,TRBV9,TRBJ2-4,CASSVGQGSIQYF,TGTGCCAGCAGCGTAGGTCAGGGAAGCATTCAGTACTTC
NA,NA,TRBV30,TRBJ1-4,CAWIAGDSGEKLFF,TGTGCCTGGATCGCGGGGGATAGCGGTGAAAAACTGTTTTTT
NA,NA,TRBV4-3,TRBJ1-2,CASSHGSRGGGGYTF,TGCGCCAGCAGCCATGGTAGCAGGGGAGGGGGTGGCTACACCTTC
NA,NA,TRBV6-5,TRBJ2-3,CASRSWGGPADTQYF,TGTGCCAGCAGGTCTTGGGGGGGGCCCGCAGATACGCAGTATTTT
NA,NA,TRBV10-3,TRBJ1-2,CAINAQGPYDYGYTF,TGTGCCATCAACGCGCAGGGGCCCTACGACTATGGCTACACCTTC
NA,NA,TRBV4-3,TRBJ2-2,CASSQVFYGNTGELFF,TGCGCCAGCAGCCAAGTGTTCTATGGTAACACCGGGGAGCTGTTTTTT
NA,NA,TRBV30,TRBJ1-5,CAWSVGGQPQHF,TGTGCCTGGAGTGTGGGGGGTCAGCCCCAGCATTTT
NA,TRBD1,TRBV7-9,TRBJ2-7,CASSFSLQGNDNEQYF,TGTGCCAGCAGCTTTAGCCTACAGGGGAATGACAACGAGCAGTACTTC
NA,NA,TRBV5-1,TRBJ1-1,CASSLGGPNTEAFF,TGCGCCAGCAGCTTGGGGGGGCCAAACACTGAAGCTTTCTTT
NA,NA,TRBV6-1,TRBJ1-1,CASSESGEGTEAFF,TGTGCCAGCAGTGAATCGGGGGAGGGCACTGAAGCTTTCTTT
NA,TRBD1,TRBV6-5,TRBJ1-6,CASSTDRGNSPLHF,TGTGCCAGCAGTACGGACAGGGGGAATTCACCCCTCCACTTT
once,NA,TRBV5-1,TRBJ1-1,CASSSSDRLLEAFF,TGCGCCAGCAGCTCCTCTGACAGACTTCTTGAAGCTTTCTTT
NA,NA,TRBV7-2,TRBJ2-7,CASSLAGPPYEQYF,TGTGCCAGCAGCTTGGCAGGGCCTCCCTACGAGCAGTACTTC
NA,NA,TRBV20-1,TRBJ1-5,CSASFQGYSNQPQHF,TGCAGTGCTAGTTTTCAGGGGTATAGCAATCAGCCCCAGCATTTT
once,TRBD2,TRBV7-9,TRBJ2-4,CASSLGLAGREDIQYF,TGTGCCAGCAGCTTAGGGCTAGCGGGACGTGAGGACATTCAGTACTTC
NA,TRBD1,TRBV7-2,TRBJ1-2,CASRVAGQIRGYTF,TGTGCCAGCAGGGTAGCGGGACAGATCAGAGGCTACACCTTC
once,NA,TRBV29-1,TRBJ2-7,CSVAPTGNEQYF,TGCAGCGTTGCCCCTACAGGGAACGAGCAGTACTTC
NA,NA,TRBV19,TRBJ1-1,CASRISGQHTEAFF,TGTGCCAGTAGGATAAGCGGACAGCACACTGAAGCTTTCTTT
NA,TRBD1,TRBV5-6,TRBJ1-4,CASSLPRSRGRADEKLFF,TGTGCCAGCAGCTTGCCCCGCTCGAGGGGGCGGGCGGATGAAAAACTGTTTTTT
NA,NA,TRBV20-1,TRBJ1-1,CSASLQRVKTEAFF,TGCAGTGCTAGTTTACAGAGGGTGAAGACTGAAGCTTTCTTT
once,NA,TRBV4-2,TRBJ1-1,CASSQDSGQGPEAFF,TGTGCCAGCAGCCAAGATAGTGGGCAGGGCCCTGAAGCTTTCTTT
NA,TRBD1,TRBV2,TRBJ1-5,CASSELDRAYQPQHF,TGTGCCAGCAGTGAACTGGACAGGGCCTATCAGCCCCAGCATTTT
once,NA,TRBV5-1,TRBJ2-5,CASRAGQETQYF,TGCGCCAGCAGAGCAGGACAAGAGACCCAGTACTTC
NA,NA,TRBV4-2,TRBJ1-1,CASTLRVNTEAFF,TGTGCCAGCACCCTCCGGGTAAACACTGAAGCTTTCTTT
once,NA,TRBV19,TRBJ1-5,CASTTGVYSNQPQHF,TGTGCCAGTACCACGGGGGTTTATAGCAATCAGCCCCAGCATTTT
NA,TRBD1,TRBV5-6,TRBJ2-7,CASSPLDRVYEQYF,TGTGCCAGCAGCCCTCTGGACAGGGTTTACGAGCAGTACTTC
NA,TRBD2,TRBV4-1,TRBJ2-5,CASSPSGLVAGQETQYF,TGCGCCAGCAGCCCTTCCGGTCTTGTAGCGGGGCAAGAGACCCAGTACTTC
NA,TRBD1,TRBV30,TRBJ1-1,CAWSIGQDITEAFF,TGTGCCTGGAGTATAGGACAGGACATCACTGAAGCTTTCTTT
NA,TRBD1,TRBV11-1,TRBJ2-5,CASSNDREETQYF,TGTGCCAGCAGCAACGACAGGGAAGAGACCCAGTACTTC
NA,NA,TRBV3-1/TRBV3-2,TRBJ1-3,CASSQDPWGAGNTIYF,TGTGCCAGCAGCCAAGATCCGTGGGGGGCTGGAAACACCATATATTTT
NA,NA,TRBV7-9,TRBJ2-3,CASSFGSTDTQYF,TGTGCCAGCAGCTTCGGGAGCACAGATACGCAGTATTTT
NA,NA,TRBV5-1,TRBJ1-4,CASSGGRDPTNEKLFF,TGCGCCAGCAGCGGCGGGAGGGACCCAACTAATGAAAAACTGTTTTTT
few,TRBD1,TRBV3-1/TRBV3-2,TRBJ2-7,CASSQDHDRGLGEQYF,TGTGCCAGCAGCCAAGACCACGACAGGGGGCTAGGGGAGCAGTACTTC